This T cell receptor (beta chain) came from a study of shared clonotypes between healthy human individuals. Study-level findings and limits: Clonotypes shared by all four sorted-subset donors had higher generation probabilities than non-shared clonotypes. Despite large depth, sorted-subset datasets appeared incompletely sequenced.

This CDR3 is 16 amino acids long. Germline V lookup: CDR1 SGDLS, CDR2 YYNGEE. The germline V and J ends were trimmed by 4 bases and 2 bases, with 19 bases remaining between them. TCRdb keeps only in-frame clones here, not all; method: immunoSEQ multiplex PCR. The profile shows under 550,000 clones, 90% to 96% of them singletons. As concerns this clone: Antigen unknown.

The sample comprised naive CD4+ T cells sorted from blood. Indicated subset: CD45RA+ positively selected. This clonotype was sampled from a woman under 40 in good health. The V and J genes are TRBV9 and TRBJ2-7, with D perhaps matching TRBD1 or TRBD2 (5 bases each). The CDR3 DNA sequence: TGTGCCAGCAGCCCCCTTTTAGGGACGTTGACCTACGAGCAGTACTTC. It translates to CASSPLLGTLTYEQYF. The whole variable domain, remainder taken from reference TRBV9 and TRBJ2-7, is DSGVTQTPKHLITATGQRVTLRCSPRSGDLSVYWYQQSLDQGLQFLIQYYNGEERAKGNILERFSAQQFPDLHSELNLSSLELGDSALYFCASSPLLGTLTYEQYFGPGTRLTVT.